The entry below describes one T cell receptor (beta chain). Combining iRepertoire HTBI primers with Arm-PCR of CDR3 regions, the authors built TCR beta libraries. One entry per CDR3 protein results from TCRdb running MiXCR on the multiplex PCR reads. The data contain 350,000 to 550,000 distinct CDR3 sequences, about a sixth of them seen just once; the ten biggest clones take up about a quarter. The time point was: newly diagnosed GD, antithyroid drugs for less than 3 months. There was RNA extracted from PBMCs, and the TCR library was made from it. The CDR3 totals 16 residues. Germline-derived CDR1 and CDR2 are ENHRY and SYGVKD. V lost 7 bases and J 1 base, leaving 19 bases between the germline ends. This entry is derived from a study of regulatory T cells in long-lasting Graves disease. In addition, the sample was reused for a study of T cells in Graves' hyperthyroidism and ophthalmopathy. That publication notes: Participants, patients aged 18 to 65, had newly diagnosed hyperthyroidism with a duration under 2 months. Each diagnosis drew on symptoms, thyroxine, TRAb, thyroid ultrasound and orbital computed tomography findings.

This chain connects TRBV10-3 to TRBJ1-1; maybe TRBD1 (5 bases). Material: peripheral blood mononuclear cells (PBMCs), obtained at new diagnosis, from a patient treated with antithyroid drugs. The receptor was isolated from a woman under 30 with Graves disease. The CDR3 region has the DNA TGTGCCATCATGGGGCAGGTGGATAGGACGAACACTGAAGCTTTCTTT. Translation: CAIMGQVDRTNTEAFF.